What follows describes a single T cell receptor (beta chain). Its specific antigen is unknown. Base quality data are lacking; no much larger clone is found one base away. TCRbeta CDR3 regions were amplified from genomic DNA by means of the immunoSEQ Assay, a bias-controlled multiplex PCR. The original pipeline was this. The number of nucleated cells in each sample was estimated from the amplification of reference gene primers within the assay. Sequence reads were collapsed and filtered to measure the absolute abundance of every unique TCRbeta CDR3 rearrangement. For each sample, productive Simpson clonality was calculated as the square root of Simpson's diversity index over productive rearrangements. TCRdb took over this immuneACCESS table, retaining in-frame rearrangements with V and J assigned. Such tables are incomplete; in checked studies, under half of the missing clones stem from an unresolved V gene, and the remainder is unexplained. The DNA was the basis for D and trimming; V, J and clone size are from that table. This sample has roughly 16,000 clones in its table, and approximately 86% of those were observed once. In total, the top ten clones hold around 2.9% of the sample.

Whole blood was collected in K2EDTA tubes by collaborating institutions according to the institutions' own protocols. For TCRbeta analysis, collaborators shipped samples in one of three forms: frozen whole blood, isolated PBMCs, or DNA extracted from either of those sample types. The sample is drawn from a study of blood T cell repertoires in COVID-19 (dated by TCRdb to 2020 to 2021). Regarding the research as a whole: Samples from collaborators originated in the United States, Italy and Spain and spanned both the acute and convalescent phases of COVID-19. The repertoires were released in a freely available public database intended as a resource for research on the immune response to SARS-CoV-2. Where available, HLA class I and class II types were taken from metadata supplied by the sample provider and were not determined by assay-based typing. Subjects who had been exposed to COVID-19, were actively infected with it, or had recovered from it provided the deeply sampled blood TCRbeta repertoires that made up the dataset. The material from the prospective study consisted of cDNA or gDNA derived from T cells, B-cell-depleted T cells, or PBMCs. Samples were obtained from the ongoing ImmuneRACE study (first 160 participants) and from 1,254 subjects provided by 6 global collaborators. Nearly every sample came with metadata listing a de-identified subject ID, COVID-19 status, age in years and sex. The investigation overall reported the following: How much clinical and demographic metadata was included differed by source and by participant, and the metadata was provided uncurated.

Via the germline V gene (reference sequence), CDR1 is SEHNR and CDR2 FQNEAQ. V drops 4 bases and J drops 4 bases, leaving 11 bases in between. The CDR3 runs 13 residues from the cysteine to the phenylalanine. Only the CDR3 DNA is retained, 39 bases long and in frame from the first base. The sequence links TRBV7-9 to TRBJ2-7; no D gene is confidently identified. What was sequenced was peripheral blood. This receptor was obtained from a human donor in a cohort sampled during active COVID-19. The CDR3 region reads CASSYRSDYEQYF. At the DNA level, the sequence is TGTGCCAGCAGCTATCGCAGCGATTACGAGCAGTACTTC.